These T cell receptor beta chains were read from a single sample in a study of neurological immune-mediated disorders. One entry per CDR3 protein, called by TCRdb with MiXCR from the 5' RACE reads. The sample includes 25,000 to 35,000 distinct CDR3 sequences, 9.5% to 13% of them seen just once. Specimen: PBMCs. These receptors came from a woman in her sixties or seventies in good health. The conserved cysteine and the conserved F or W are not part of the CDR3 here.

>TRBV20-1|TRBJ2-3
SAGLWGGTDTQY
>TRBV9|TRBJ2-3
ASSVGTGSTDTQY
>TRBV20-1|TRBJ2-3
SASTPSGGGDTQY
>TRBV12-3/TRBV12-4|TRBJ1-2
ASLGGRGTLNYGYT
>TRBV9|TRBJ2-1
ASSVGAGMNEQF
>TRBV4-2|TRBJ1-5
ASSQDSNQPQH
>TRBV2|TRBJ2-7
ASSDPTHRDVDEQY
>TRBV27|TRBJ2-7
ASSLNRDVYEQY
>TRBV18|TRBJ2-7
ASSPRGTALLEQY
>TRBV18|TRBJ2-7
ASSPLLSRVNEQY
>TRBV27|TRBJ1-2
ASSKEGRGRGNGYT
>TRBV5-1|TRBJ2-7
ASRPGQGNYEQY
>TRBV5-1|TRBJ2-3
ASSLRQGPDTQY
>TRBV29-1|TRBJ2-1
SVEGEREGGGNEQF
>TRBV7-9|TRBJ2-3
ASSWTTDTQY
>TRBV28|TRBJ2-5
ASSLYRGRETQY